Below, 15 T cell receptor beta chains from the same sample are listed, as sequenced in a study of blood T cell repertoires in COVID-19. Clones were sequenced by immunoSEQ multiplex PCR, and TCRdb holds only the in-frame ones, with some missing. The profile shows roughly 200,000 clones, 70% to 90% of them singletons. The sequencing sample was made of peripheral blood. Receptor source: a human donor with active or convalescent COVID-19. The donor label of this sample is uncertain.

The rearrangement uses TRBV27 and TRBJ1-2; 9 nucleotides agree with TRBD1. Germline lookup yields CDR1 MNHEY and CDR2 SMNVEV (reference sequence). V was clipped by 7 bases and J by 8 bases; unmatched bases: 2. This CDR3 region has 11 residues. The CDR3 nucleotides read TGTGCCAGCAAGGACAGGGGAGGCTACACCTTC. This encodes CASKDRGGYTF.

The chain joins TRBV6-9 to TRBJ2-3; 13 nucleotides match TRBD2. With 8 bases clipped from V and 5 bases from J, the junction kept 25 bases outside the gene matches. The CDR3 extends over 21 amino acids. Germline V lookup: CDR1 MNHGY, CDR2 SVAAGI. In DNA, the CDR3 is TGTGCCAGCCGCCACAGGGAGACGGTCCGGGACCGGACTAGCGGGAGAGATACGCAGTATTTT. This translates into CASRHRETVRDRTSGRDTQYF.

This sequence joins TRBV4-2 and TRBJ2-5; TRBD2 matches 16 bases. The CDR3 consists of 21 residues. The V gene end was trimmed by 0 bases and the J gene end by 1 base; junction bases not matched to a gene: 11. Germline V gene sequence: CDR1 LGHNA, CDR2 YNFKEQ. CDR3 nucleotides: TGTGCCAGCAGCCAAGACCAATACGGGACTAGCGGGAGGGGGACCCAAGAGACCCAGTACTTC. It yields the protein CASSQDQYGTSGRGTQETQYF.

Here the CDR3 DNA reads TGTGCCAGCTCACCACGCGGCCAAACTAGCGGAGGTACCACCGGGGAGCTGTTTTTT. It encodes CASSPRGQTSGGTTGELFF. This rearrangement joins TRBV18 to TRBJ2-2; 8 nucleotides agree with TRBD2. Germline CDR1 reads KGHSH; CDR2 reads LQKENI. This CDR3 region has 19 residues. After removal of 1 base from V and 4 bases from J, the junction contained 14 bases not matched to a gene.

The V gene is TRBV7-2, the J gene TRBJ2-3; 7 bases match TRBD2. CDR1 and CDR2 (germline): SGHTA, FQGNSA. With 5 bases clipped from V and 2 bases from J, the junction kept 16 bases outside the gene matches. This CDR3 contains 18 residues. This CDR3 is CASSPIVTSLRPTDTQYF. CDR3 bases: TGTGCCAGCAGCCCGATAGTGACTAGCCTCCGCCCCACAGATACGCAGTATTTT.

This chain connects TRBV19 to TRBJ2-3; D may be TRBD2 (6 bases). The V gene lost 0 bases and the J gene lost 5 bases, with 15 bases spanning the gap. This CDR3 region has 16 residues. In germline, CDR1 is LNHDA, CDR2 SQIVND (reference sequence). In DNA form, the CDR3 reads TGTGCCAGTAGTATAGAGGGCCGGGAGAGTATAGATACGCAGTATTTT. Translated, it gives CASSIEGRESIDTQYF.

This rearrangement joins TRBV19 to TRBJ2-7; 8 bases fit TRBD1. Germline V gene sequence: CDR1 LNHDA, CDR2 SQIVND (reference sequence). CDR3 length: 14 amino acids. The trim removed 5 bases at V and 2 bases at J, leaving 5 bases unmatched. The CDR3 spells CASSPTGQAYEQYF. The CDR3 coding sequence is TGTGCCAGTAGTCCAACGGGACAGGCCTACGAGCAGTACTTC.

The rearrangement joins TRBV12-3 or TRBV12-4 to TRBJ1-3, with D possibly matching TRBD1 (6 bases). The V end was cut by 1 base, the J end by 8 bases, with 9 bases between. This CDR3 is 13 amino acids long. CDR3 DNA sequence: TGTGCCAGCAGTTTAGACCCAGGGGACACCATATATTTT. It encodes CASSLDPGDTIYF.

V is TRBV5-6 and J is TRBJ2-3; tentatively, D is TRBD1 (5 bases). This CDR3 has 13 residues. The germline V gene has CDR1 SGHDT and CDR2 YYEEEE. Between the trimmed V and J ends, which lost 2 bases and 6 bases, there was a span of 10 bases. CDR3 in amino acids: CASSFSGADTQYF. In DNA form, the CDR3 reads TGTGCCAGCAGCTTCAGTGGGGCGGATACGCAGTATTTT. The full variable domain, completed using reference TRBV5-6 and TRBJ2-3, is DAGVTQSPTHLIKTRGQQVTLRCSPKSGHDTVSWYQQALGQGPQFIFQYYEEEERQRGNFPDRFSGHQFPNYSSELNVNALLLGDSALYLCASSFSGADTQYFGPGTRLTVL.

This chain joins TRBV9 and TRBJ2-1; TRBD2 aligns across 8 bases. The CDR3 is 17 amino acids. J lost 0 bases, V lost 6 bases, and 11 bases had no gene match. Germline V CDR1 and CDR2: SGDLS, YYNGEE. Here the CDR3 reads CASTSEPGLGSYNEQFF. The DNA of the CDR3 is TGTGCCAGCACCTCTGAGCCGGGACTAGGCTCCTACAATGAGCAGTTCTTC. The full variable domain, rest sourced from reference TRBV9 and TRBJ2-1, is DSGVTQTPKHLITATGQRVTLRCSPRSGDLSVYWYQQSLDQGLQFLIQYYNGEERAKGNILERFSAQQFPDLHSELNLSSLELGDSALYFCASTSEPGLGSYNEQFFGPGTRLTVL.

V usage is TRBV2 and J usage is TRBJ1-6, with TRBD1 matching 8 bases. J was trimmed by 0 bases and V by 8 bases; bases with no gene match: 9. Germline values: CDR1 SNHLY, CDR2 FYNNEI. The CDR3 is 17 residues long. The CDR3 bases are TGTGCCAGCGCCGGGACAGGTTTTACCTCCTATAATTCACCCCTCCACTTT. Protein product: CASAGTGFTSYNSPLHF.

V usage is TRBV18 and J usage is TRBJ2-3; possible D gene TRBD2, 5 bases. Germline values: CDR1 KGHSH, CDR2 LQKENI. Trimming shortened V by 7 bases and J by 5 bases, and 7 bases separated the two germline ends. The length of the CDR3 is 11 residues. This CDR3 is CASFRGDTQYF. DNA of the CDR3: TGTGCCAGCTTTCGGGGAGATACGCAGTATTTT.

The V gene is TRBV28, the J gene TRBJ1-6; perhaps TRBD1 as D (5 bases). V was trimmed by 6 bases and J by 1 base, leaving 13 bases between them. Germline V gene sequence: CDR1 MDHEN, CDR2 SYDVKM. CDR3 size: 16 residues. The CDR3 spells CASSGPRGSYNSPLHF. The CDR3 DNA is TGTGCCAGCAGCGGGCCAAGGGGTTCCTATAATTCACCCCTCCACTTT.

V usage is TRBV30 and J usage is TRBJ2-7; TRBD1 might be the D (5 bases). The CDR3 totals 13 residues. With 5 bases removed from V and 7 bases from J, the gap between germline ends came to 18 bases. The germline gives CDR1 GTSNPN, CDR2 SVGIG (reference sequence). In DNA form, the CDR3 reads TGTGCCTGGGCCTCCGGACAAATCCAAGAGCAGTACTTC. Its protein product is CAWASGQIQEQYF.

The chain is built from TRBV10-1 and TRBJ1-2, with TRBD1 identical over 12 bases. The CDR3 is 16 amino acids. V shed 0 bases and J 8 bases; nucleotides not matched to a gene: 7. Germline V gives CDR1 WNHNN, CDR2 SYGVQD (reference sequence). The CDR3 spells CASSESPGQGAGGYTF. CDR3 sequence (DNA): TGCGCCAGCAGTGAGTCACCGGGACAGGGGGCGGGCGGCTACACCTTC.